A single sample gave rise to the 23 T cell receptor beta chains below, sequenced in a study of radiation and T cells in renal cell carcinoma. Clones were sequenced by immunoSEQ multiplex PCR, and TCRdb holds only the in-frame ones, with some missing. Counted here are 70,000 to 90,000 clones, 70% to 90% occurring once; the ten biggest clones make up 20% to 25%. Time point meaning: blood 2 weeks post-SBRT. Treatment here: 15 Gy SBRT to primary tumor, nephrectomy 4 weeks later. The sample here was blood, taken from a patient whose treatment included radiotherapy and nephrectomy. The source of these receptors is a woman aged 45 to 65 with renal cell carcinoma.

The chain is built from TRBV5-1 and TRBJ2-1; D call uncertain. V lost 4 bases to trimming and J lost 3 bases, with 5 bases between them. The CDR3 spans 12 residues. CDR1 is SGHRS, CDR2 YFSETQ, per germline. CDR3 DNA: TGCGCCAGCAGCGATGTCTACAATGAGCAGTTCTTC. This encodes CASSDVYNEQFF.

The chain has TRBV5-1 and TRBJ2-2; unclear D gene. CDR1 is SGHRS and CDR2 is YFSETQ in the germline V gene. V lost 5 bases and J 0 bases, leaving 8 bases between the germline ends. CDR3 length equals 14 residues. The chain's CDR3 is CASRSLPNTGELFF. The CDR3 region has the DNA TGCGCCAGCAGGTCCCTACCGAACACCGGGGAGCTGTTTTTT. Looking up the rest from reference TRBV5-1 and TRBJ2-2 gives the full variable domain: KAGVTQTPRYLIKTRGQQVTLSCSPISGHRSVSWYQQTPGQGLQFLFEYFSETQRNKGNFPGRFSGRQFSNSRSEMNVSTLELGDSALYLCASRSLPNTGELFFGEGSRLTVL.

The chain uses TRBV28 and TRBJ1-2; possibly TRBD1 for D (6 bases). V lost 4 bases and J 2 bases, leaving 14 bases between the germline ends. This CDR3 spans 15 amino acids. CDR1 is MDHEN, CDR2 SYDVKM, per germline. Here the CDR3 DNA reads TGTGCCAGCAGTTCTATTCTCGGACAGAACTATGGCTACACCTTC. Translated: CASSSILGQNYGYTF.

This chain uses TRBV18 with TRBJ2-7; TRBD1 matches 9 bases. V dropped 3 bases and J dropped 4; count of bases not matched to a gene: 10. From germline, CDR1 is KGHSH and CDR2 LQKENI. The CDR3 sequence is 16 residues long. The CDR3 here is CASSPTGGRRLYEQYF. The CDR3, as DNA: TGTGCCAGCTCACCGACAGGGGGAAGGCGGTTGTACGAGCAGTACTTC.

V and J are TRBV5-4 and TRBJ1-1; D remains unclear. Germline values: CDR1 SGHNT, CDR2 YYREEE (reference sequence). The CDR3 is made up of 15 amino acids. Trimming pared 3 bases from V and 8 bases from J, leaving 20 bases between. CDR3 DNA sequence: TGTGCCAGCAGCTCAACCCGGGCCCTACGGGGAGAAGCTTTCTTT. This codes for CASSSTRALRGEAFF.

This chain joins TRBV7-2 and TRBJ2-7, with 8 bases aligning to TRBD1. J lost 6 bases, V lost 5 bases, and 15 bases had no gene match. The CDR3 sequence is 16 residues long. Per the germline V gene, CDR1 is SGHTA and CDR2 is FQGNSA. The CDR3 sequence: CASSPNRRQGNSEQYF. CDR3 sequence (DNA): TGTGCCAGCAGCCCCAACCGCCGACAGGGGAACTCCGAGCAGTACTTC.

CDR3 in DNA: TGCGCCAGCAGTGAGTCGGCTACAGGTCAATTCGGGGAGCTGTTTTTT. Translating gives CASSESATGQFGELFF. The chain uses TRBV10-1 and TRBJ2-2; D perhaps matches TRBD1 (5 bases). V was trimmed by 0 bases and J by 7 bases, leaving 15 bases between them. CDR3 length: 16 amino acids. Germline V gene lookup returns CDR1 WNHNN and CDR2 SYGVQD (reference sequence).

This chain connects TRBV11-3 to TRBJ2-2; D not resolved. The CDR3 spans 12 residues. Trimming shortened V by 3 bases and J by 4 bases, and 3 bases separated the two germline ends. CDR1 is SGHNT and CDR2 is YENEEA in the germline V gene. In nucleotides, the CDR3 is TGTGCCAGCAGCTTTCGCACCGGGGAGCTGTTTTTT. Its protein is CASSFRTGELFF.

V usage is TRBV5-4 and J usage is TRBJ1-2; D is uncertain. CDR3 length: 13 amino acids. The V and J ends lost 4 bases and 5 bases respectively, with 12 bases between them. Germline V gene sequence: CDR1 SGHNT, CDR2 YYREEE (reference sequence). CDR3 region: CASSPQERYGYTF. As DNA, the CDR3 is TGTGCCAGCAGCCCGCAGGAGAGATATGGCTACACCTTC.

The V gene is TRBV7-9, the J gene TRBJ2-3; D may match TRBD1 or TRBD2 (5 bases each). V lost 5 bases to trimming and J lost 0 bases, with 21 bases between them. The CDR3 has 18 residues. CDR1 and CDR2 (germline): SEHNR, FQNEAQ (reference sequence). CDR3 sequence: CASSQGVLTATSTDTQYF. The CDR3 DNA reads as TGTGCCAGCAGCCAGGGAGTGTTGACAGCAACTAGCACAGATACGCAGTATTTT. The full variable domain, its missing parts supplied by reference TRBV7-9 and TRBJ2-3, is DTGVSQNPRHKITKRGQNVTFRCDPISEHNRLYWYRQTLGQGPEFLTYFQNEAQLEKSRLLSDRFSAERPKGSFSTLEIQRTEQGDSAMYLCASSQGVLTATSTDTQYFGPGTRLTVL.

The chain joins TRBV5-5 to TRBJ1-3; D ambiguous. Germline values: CDR1 SGHKS, CDR2 YYEKEE (reference sequence). V gave up 0 bases and J gave up 0 bases, with 7 bases separating them. This CDR3 has 15 amino acids. CDR3 region: CASSLVAASGNTIYF. Here the CDR3 DNA reads TGTGCCAGCAGCTTGGTGGCCGCCTCTGGAAACACCATATATTTT.

The rearrangement links TRBV28 to TRBJ1-3; D ambiguous. In germline, CDR1 is MDHEN, CDR2 SYDVKM. V lost 3 bases and J lost 0, with 6 bases in between. The CDR3 loop spans 14 amino acids. CDR3 residues: CASSFASSGNTIYF. The CDR3 region has the DNA TGTGCCAGCAGTTTCGCCAGCTCTGGAAACACCATATATTTT.

The V and J genes are TRBV6-6 and TRBJ1-1; 9 bases line up with TRBD1. Per germline, CDR1 MNHNY and CDR2 SVGAGI (reference sequence). The CDR3 contains 15 residues. V shed 7 bases, J shed 4 bases, and the junction held 10 bases outside the gene matches. CDR3 nucleotide sequence: TGTGCCAGCATCACACAGGGGGCTAGGGGCACTGAAGCTTTCTTT. Protein: CASITQGARGTEAFF.

CDR3 amino acids: CASSLESGSISDTQYF. Here the CDR3 DNA reads TGTGCCAGCAGCTTAGAGAGCGGGAGTATATCAGATACGCAGTATTTT. The V call is TRBV7-8, the J call TRBJ2-3; 8 positions match TRBD2. Trimming took 1 base from V and 4 from J; bases not matched to a gene: 7. CDR3 length: 16 amino acids. The germline V gene has CDR1 SGHVS and CDR2 FQNEAQ.

V is TRBV11-2 and J is TRBJ2-7; no clear D gene. Germline V gene data show CDR1 as SGHAT and CDR2 as FQNNGV. V lost 1 base, J lost 3 bases, and 7 bases lay in between. The CDR3 sequence is 13 residues long. CDR3 sequence reads: CASSLAWDYEQYF. DNA for the CDR3: TGTGCCAGCAGCTTAGCCTGGGACTACGAGCAGTACTTC.

The J gene is TRBJ1-1, the V gene TRBV19, with 7 bases aligning to TRBD1. Losses at the gene ends were 6 bases for V and 0 bases for J; bases not matched to a gene: 7. The CDR3 length is 15 residues. The V gene's germline CDR1 is LNHDA and CDR2 SQIVND (reference sequence). The CDR3 protein is CASRPGQLMNTEAFF. Written as DNA, the CDR3 is TGTGCCAGTAGGCCGGGACAGCTTATGAACACTGAAGCTTTCTTT. The whole variable domain, filled in from reference TRBV19 and TRBJ1-1, reads DGGITQSPKYLFRKEGQNVTLSCEQNLNHDAMYWYRQDPGQGLRLIYYSQIVNDFQKGDIAEGYSVSREKKESFPLTVTSAQKNPTAFYLCASRPGQLMNTEAFFGQGTRLTVV.

The chain employs TRBV4-3 and TRBJ2-1; unclear D gene. Germline CDR1 and CDR2: LGHNA and YSLEER. V lost 0 bases and J lost 4, with 4 bases in between. This CDR3 contains 13 residues. The DNA of the CDR3 is TGCGCCAGCAGCCAAGAACTTTACAATGAGCAGTTCTTC. Its protein is CASSQELYNEQFF.

This clone has a handful of counts. The V call is TRBV7-2, the J call TRBJ2-2, with D perhaps TRBD1 (5 bases). The CDR3 is made up of 18 amino acids. V gave up 0 bases and J gave up 4 bases, with 18 bases separating them. Germline V gene data show CDR1 as SGHTA and CDR2 as FQGNSA. CDR3 in amino acids: CASSLALRGSRGTGELFF. The CDR3 coding sequence is TGTGCCAGCAGCTTAGCGCTAAGGGGATCTCGTGGCACCGGGGAGCTGTTTTTT.

The chain has TRBV25-1 and TRBJ1-5; TRBD1 aligns across 8 bases. Germline CDR1 and CDR2: MGHDK and SYGVNS. Trimming cost V 5 bases and J 4 bases; bases outside gene matches: 16. This CDR3 is built from 18 residues. The DNA for the CDR3 is TGTGCCAGCAGTAAAATCATGGACGGGGACAGGTTGAATCAGCCCCAGCATTTT. Its protein product is CASSKIMDGDRLNQPQHF.

The chain has TRBV7-9 and TRBJ2-1, with D possibly TRBD2 on 6 matching bases. The CDR3 covers 16 residues. The germline V gene encodes CDR1 SEHNR and CDR2 FQNEAQ (reference sequence). The germline V and J ends were trimmed by 4 bases and 8 bases, with 21 bases remaining between them. CDR3 region: CASSSRPTGAKDEQFF. The CDR3 coding sequence is TGTGCCAGCAGCTCACGGCCTACGGGAGCGAAGGATGAGCAGTTCTTC.

This chain uses TRBV5-6 with TRBJ2-7; perhaps D is TRBD1 or TRBD2 (7 bases each). Per the germline V gene, CDR1 is SGHDT and CDR2 is YYEEEE. The CDR3 extends over 15 amino acids. The V gene lost 2 bases and the J gene lost 3 bases, with 15 bases spanning the gap. The CDR3 DNA reads as TGTGCCAGCAGCTTTTTAGCCAGGGGGGGCTACGAGCAGTACTTC. Residues: CASSFLARGGYEQYF.

The J gene is TRBJ2-2, the V gene TRBV9; TRBD1 matches 7 bases. The germline V gene encodes CDR1 SGDLS and CDR2 YYNGEE. CDR3 length: 15 amino acids. Trimming removed 5 bases from V and 2 bases from J; junction bases left unmatched: 6. The CDR3 DNA reads TGTGCCAGCAGTTTTGGGACAGTTAACACCGGGGAGCTGTTTTTT. Translation gives CASSFGTVNTGELFF.

The chain is built from TRBV7-2 and TRBJ2-1; 12 bases are shared with TRBD2. Germline CDR1 is SGHTA and CDR2 is FQGNSA. V shed 6 bases, J shed 6 bases, and the junction held 6 bases outside the gene matches. CDR3 length: 15 amino acids. The chain's CDR3 is CASRRLAGEGNEQFF. CDR3 bases: TGTGCCAGCAGGAGACTAGCGGGAGAAGGCAATGAGCAGTTCTTC.